These 8 T cell receptor beta chains were all obtained from the same sample, sequenced in a study of immune heterogeneity within non-small cell lung tumors. Multiplex PCR relied on 32 V and 13 J primers to amplify TCR beta CDR3. TCRdb passed the multiplex PCR reads through MiXCR, listing each CDR3 protein once. The table records under 14,000 distinct CDR3 sequences, under 25% of them present only once. Template input, which was bulk tumor genomic DNA, totaled approximately 640 ng per sample. Collection of several biopsies per primary tumor, spaced far apart, took place during surgery. The study enrolled patients with untreated, newly diagnosed non-small cell lung cancer who underwent curative surgery. The sequencing input was lung tumor tissue. These receptor sequences come from a man between 60 and 75 years old with non-small cell lung cancer.

Sample share makes this clonotype medium-sized (0.01 to 0.1%). The V and J genes are TRBV2 and TRBJ2-7; D assignment may be TRBD1 or TRBD2 (5 bases each). Germline CDR1 SNHLY, CDR2 FYNNEI. Trimming removed 2 bases from V and 6 bases from J, with 14 bases in between. CDR3 length: 14 residues. The chain's CDR3 is CASSEWDGISEQYF. The DNA of the CDR3 is TGTGCCAGCAGTGAATGGGACGGTATAAGCGAGCAGTACTTC.

With respect to this clonotype: Being one base from a much bigger clone, this may be a read error. CDR3 sequence: CAISFGIMEQPELFF. In DNA form, the CDR3 reads TGTGCCATCAGCTTCGGCATTATGGAACAGCCAGAGCTGTTTTTT. The V call is TRBV11-1, the J call TRBJ2-2; no definite D call. Germline assignment: CDR1 SGHAT and CDR2 FQDESV (reference sequence). The CDR3 runs 15 residues.

The chain carries TRBV24-1 and TRBJ1-2; 9 bases fit TRBD1. The CDR3 runs to 16 residues. The V and J ends lost 10 bases and 3 bases, in that order; junction bases with no gene match: 14. Germline V gene sequence: CDR1 KGHDR, CDR2 SFDVKD. CDR3 sequence: CATEILGGQGHYGYTF. CDR3 DNA: TGTGCCACGGAGATCTTAGGGGGACAGGGACACTATGGCTACACCTTC.

This clonotype showed up just a few times. Compared with germline, one end of the junction differs, possibly owing to a read error. The chain carries TRBV6-1 and TRBJ1-2; a possible D gene is TRBD1 (5 bases). The CDR3 is 12 residues long. Germline V gives CDR1 MNHNS, CDR2 SASEGT. CDR3 bases: TGTGCCAGCAGACAGGACGGCTATGGCTACATCTTC. Encoded protein: CASRQDGYGYIF.

This clonotype was seen only a few times. The rearrangement uses TRBV20-1 and TRBJ2-5; D remains unclear. Between the trimmed V and J ends, which lost 5 bases and 0 bases, there was a span of 4 bases. Germline assignment: CDR1 DFQATT and CDR2 SNEGSKA (reference sequence). This CDR3 spans 11 amino acids. The CDR3 loop reads CSAQHQETQYF. The CDR3 DNA follows: TGCAGTGCTCAGCACCAAGAGACCCAGTACTTC.

This clonotype appeared a few times. The V call is TRBV7-9, the J call TRBJ2-3; TRBD2 matches at 7 bases. The CDR3 runs 16 residues. Germline assignment: CDR1 SEHNR and CDR2 FQNEAQ (reference sequence). Germline trimming cut 2 bases from V and 2 bases from J; bases unmatched to any gene: 7. CDR3 region: CASSLSNRGVTDTQYF. The CDR3 DNA reads TGTGCCAGCAGCTTAAGTAATCGGGGGGTCACAGATACGCAGTATTTT. The complete variable domain, with remaining parts taken from reference TRBV7-9 and TRBJ2-3, reads DTGVSQNPRHKITKRGQNVTFRCDPISEHNRLYWYRQTLGQGPEFLTYFQNEAQLEKSRLLSDRFSAERPKGSFSTLEIQRTEQGDSAMYLCASSLSNRGVTDTQYFGPGTRLTVL.

This clonotype was seen only a few times. The chain has TRBV10-1 and TRBJ1-1; D uncertain. The V gene lost 6 bases and the J gene lost 2 bases, with 10 bases spanning the gap. The germline V gene has CDR1 WNHNN and CDR2 SYGVQD (reference sequence). The CDR3 has 13 amino acids. The chain's CDR3 is CASSVTDNTEAFF. CDR3 in DNA: TGCGCCAGCAGCGTGACTGATAACACTGAAGCTTTCTTT.

The table lists this clonotype with many counts. The CDR3 DNA sequence: TGCAGTGCTAGAGACGCGGGAGGACGCGATACGCAGTATTTT. Translating gives CSARDAGGRDTQYF. This sequence joins TRBV20-1 and TRBJ2-3, with 8 bases lining up with TRBD2. Per the germline V gene, CDR1 is DFQATT and CDR2 is SNEGSKA (reference sequence). V dropped 0 bases and J dropped 6; count of bases not matched to a gene: 5. The CDR3 runs 14 residues.